The 19 T cell receptor beta chains below were found in one sample sequenced in a study of shared clonotypes between healthy human individuals. The data were produced by immunoSEQ multiplex PCR, yet TCRdb's version contains in-frame clones alone and is incomplete. Of around 430,000 clones listed, roughly 77% were seen once; the top ten hold roughly 13%. Material: PBMCs. These receptors all come from a woman between 35 and 50 years old in good health. Some clones in this sample may be carry-over from other donors' samples.

The J gene is TRBJ2-2, the V gene TRBV5-1; no firm D call. V lost 5 bases to trimming and J lost 5 bases, with 10 bases between them. Per the germline V gene, CDR1 is SGHRS and CDR2 is YFSETQ. The CDR3 covers 13 residues. The CDR3 coding sequence is TGCGCCAGCAGTAGGCGTGGGACCGGGGAGCTGTTTTTT. Encoded protein: CASSRRGTGELFF.

This chain links TRBV28 with TRBJ1-4, with D perhaps TRBD1 (5 bases). There are 14 residues in the CDR3. Trimming left V 7 bases short and J 5 bases short, with 14 bases between. Germline CDR1 reads MDHEN; CDR2 reads SYDVKM. CDR3 in DNA: TGTGCCAGCAAAACGGGGGGTGAAAATGAAAAACTGTTTTTT. Protein product: CASKTGGENEKLFF.

CDR3 residues: CASSSRQEAEAFF. The CDR3 DNA reads TGTGCCAGCAGCTCCCGTCAGGAGGCTGAAGCTTTCTTT. V usage is TRBV7-2 and J usage is TRBJ1-1; no firm D call. The V gene's germline CDR1 is SGHTA and CDR2 FQGNSA. The CDR3 runs 13 residues. V lost 4 bases, J lost 6 bases, and 12 bases lay in between.

This chain links TRBV4-2 with TRBJ2-1; D remains ambiguous. CDR3 length equals 18 residues. With 0 bases removed from V and 2 bases from J, the gap between germline ends came to 17 bases. CDR1 LGHNA and CDR2 YNFKEQ come from the germline V gene. CDR3: CASSQEEGMNFPYNEQFF. The CDR3, as DNA: TGTGCCAGCAGCCAAGAAGAAGGTATGAATTTTCCCTACAATGAGCAGTTCTTC.

This clone was seen once. The chain combines TRBV7-2 with TRBJ1-6; D gene uncertain. The CDR3 consists of 12 residues. Trimming took off 1 base at V and 10 bases at J, with 5 bases between the two ends. Looked up from germline, CDR1 is SGHTA and CDR2 is FQGNSA. CDR3 in DNA: TGTGCCAGCAGCTTAGGGACCTCACCCCTCCACTTT. This translates into CASSLGTSPLHF.

V gene TRBV5-5 combines with J gene TRBJ2-5; 11 nucleotides match TRBD1. The CDR3 sequence is 15 residues long. Germline V gene sequence: CDR1 SGHKS, CDR2 YYEKEE (reference sequence). Trimming at V came to 1 base and at J to 5 bases, leaving 4 bases not matched to a gene. CDR3 bases: TGTGCCAGCAGCTTGCTGGGACAGGGGGTCGAGACCCAGTACTTC. This translates into CASSLLGQGVETQYF.

The table lists this clone with a count of one. The J gene is TRBJ2-2, the V gene TRBV5-1; 7 bases fit TRBD2. Germline values: CDR1 SGHRS, CDR2 YFSETQ. The length of the CDR3 is 14 residues. J gave up 3 bases and V 6 bases, and 5 bases lay outside the gene matches. CDR3 coding DNA: TGCGCCAGCACTGGACGGGGGGACACCGGGGAGCTGTTTTTT. Protein: CASTGRGDTGELFF.

This sequence joins TRBV27 and TRBJ2-5; a weak D match, TRBD1 (5 bases). The CDR3 is 14 residues long. Trimming removed 6 bases at V and 3 bases at J, with 14 bases between. Germline V gene data show CDR1 as MNHEY and CDR2 as SMNVEV (reference sequence). The CDR3 nucleotides are TGTGCCAGCAGCCTGACTCAGGGAAAAGAGACCCAGTACTTC. It translates to CASSLTQGKETQYF.

The genes are TRBV6-1 and TRBJ2-5; 11 nucleotides match TRBD2. Per the germline V gene, CDR1 is MNHNS and CDR2 is SASEGT. The CDR3 has 14 residues. The J segment lost 5 bases and the V segment lost 8 bases, leaving 7 bases of the junction unmatched. The CDR3 nucleotides are TGTGCCAGCCGTCTAGCGGGAGGAGTGGAGACCCAGTACTTC. Its translation: CASRLAGGVETQYF.

This chain uses TRBV30 with TRBJ1-2, with TRBD1 as a possible D gene (5 bases). V shed 1 base and J shed 4 bases, with 25 bases lying between them. Germline CDR1 and CDR2: GTSNPN and SVGIG (reference sequence). The CDR3 extends over 18 amino acids. The CDR3 sequence: CAWSAGGGGGRGGYGYTF. As DNA, the CDR3 is TGTGCCTGGAGTGCCGGGGGAGGAGGAGGCCGTGGTGGCTATGGCTACACCTTC. Supplemented by reference TRBV30 and TRBJ1-2, the full variable domain reads SQTIHQWPATLVQPVGSPLSLECTVEGTSNPNLYWYRQAAGRGLQLLFYSVGIGQISSEVPQNLSASRPQDRQFILSSKKLLLSDSGFYLCAWSAGGGGGRGGYGYTFGSGTRLTVV.

The gene calls are TRBV28 and TRBJ2-1; TRBD2 matches at 12 bases. V was clipped by 0 bases and J by 6 bases; unmatched bases: 0. The CDR3 loop spans 15 amino acids. Germline CDR1 and CDR2: MDHEN and SYDVKM. The CDR3 region is CASSLWTSGSNEQFF. CDR3 bases: TGTGCCAGCAGTTTATGGACTAGCGGGAGCAATGAGCAGTTCTTC.

V is TRBV7-2 and J is TRBJ2-7, with no clear D. Between the trimmed V and J ends, which lost 5 bases and 3 bases, there was a span of 11 bases. This CDR3 has 13 residues. Germline V gene sequence: CDR1 SGHTA, CDR2 FQGNSA. The CDR3 protein is CASSTRPNYEQYF. For the CDR3, the DNA is TGTGCCAGCAGCACAAGACCGAACTACGAGCAGTACTTC.

The chain joins TRBV5-4 to TRBJ2-4; tentative D call: TRBD2 (5 bases). The CDR3 has 13 residues. The germline V gene has CDR1 SGHNT and CDR2 YYREEE (reference sequence). CDR3 coding DNA: TGTGCGGCTGGGGAGCGGAACGCTTTGGTTCAGTACTTC. Translating it yields CAAGERNALVQYF.

The J gene is TRBJ2-1, the V gene TRBV7-9; 9 positions match TRBD2. The CDR3 contains 15 residues. Losses at the gene ends were 4 bases for V and 5 bases for J; bases not matched to a gene: 6. In germline, CDR1 is SEHNR, CDR2 FQNEAQ (reference sequence). The CDR3 nucleotides read TGTGCCAGCAGCTCCCTAGCGGGACTCGACAATGAGCAGTTCTTC. Translation gives CASSSLAGLDNEQFF.

The CDR3: CASRYRDYGYTF. CDR3 DNA sequence: TGTGCCAGTCGATACAGAGACTATGGCTACACCTTC. This chain uses TRBV19 with TRBJ1-2, with unresolved D. In germline, CDR1 is LNHDA, CDR2 SQIVND (reference sequence). The V end was cut by 8 bases, the J end by 3 bases, with 10 bases between. The CDR3 extends over 12 amino acids.

The chain combines TRBV10-3 with TRBJ2-5, with TRBD1 identical over 9 bases. The ends lost 5 bases at V and 5 bases at J; junction bases unmatched: 6. The CDR3 length is 14 residues. The germline CDR1 and CDR2 sequences are ENHRY and SYGVKD. The CDR3 loop reads CAISLTGGEETQYF. For the CDR3, the DNA is TGTGCCATCAGTCTTACAGGGGGCGAGGAGACCCAGTACTTC.

The chain is built from TRBV30 and TRBJ1-2, with D tentatively TRBD1 (5 bases). Trimming removed 2 bases at V and 4 bases at J, with 8 bases between. Germline values: CDR1 GTSNPN, CDR2 SVGIG (reference sequence). This CDR3 is 12 amino acids long. This CDR3 is CAWSPGTYGYTF. The CDR3 nucleotides are TGTGCCTGGAGTCCCGGGACCTATGGCTACACCTTC. Variable domain in full (rest from reference TRBV30 and TRBJ1-2): SQTIHQWPATLVQPVGSPLSLECTVEGTSNPNLYWYRQAAGRGLQLLFYSVGIGQISSEVPQNLSASRPQDRQFILSSKKLLLSDSGFYLCAWSPGTYGYTFGSGTRLTVV.

The rearrangement links TRBV4-1 to TRBJ1-1; D not resolved. The length of the CDR3 is 13 residues. The V end lost 5 bases, the J end lost 8 bases, and 15 bases lay between the germline ends. In germline, CDR1 is MGHRA, CDR2 YSYEKL. CDR3 region: CASSSTRKREAFF. The CDR3 DNA follows: TGCGCCAGCAGCTCCACACGGAAACGGGAAGCTTTCTTT.

This chain links TRBV7-9 with TRBJ2-5, with D maybe TRBD2 (5 bases). Trimming shortened V by 5 bases and J by 1 base, and 17 bases separated the two germline ends. CDR1 is SEHNR and CDR2 is FQNEAQ in the germline V gene (reference sequence). This CDR3 spans 16 amino acids. In DNA, the CDR3 is TGTGCCAGCAGCCGGGATGTCGCGGGCTTCCAAGAGACCCAGTACTTC. Its translation is CASSRDVAGFQETQYF. The full variable domain, its missing parts supplied by reference TRBV7-9 and TRBJ2-5, is DTGVSQNPRHKITKRGQNVTFRCDPISEHNRLYWYRQTLGQGPEFLTYFQNEAQLEKSRLLSDRFSAERPKGSFSTLEIQRTEQGDSAMYLCASSRDVAGFQETQYFGPGTRLLVL.